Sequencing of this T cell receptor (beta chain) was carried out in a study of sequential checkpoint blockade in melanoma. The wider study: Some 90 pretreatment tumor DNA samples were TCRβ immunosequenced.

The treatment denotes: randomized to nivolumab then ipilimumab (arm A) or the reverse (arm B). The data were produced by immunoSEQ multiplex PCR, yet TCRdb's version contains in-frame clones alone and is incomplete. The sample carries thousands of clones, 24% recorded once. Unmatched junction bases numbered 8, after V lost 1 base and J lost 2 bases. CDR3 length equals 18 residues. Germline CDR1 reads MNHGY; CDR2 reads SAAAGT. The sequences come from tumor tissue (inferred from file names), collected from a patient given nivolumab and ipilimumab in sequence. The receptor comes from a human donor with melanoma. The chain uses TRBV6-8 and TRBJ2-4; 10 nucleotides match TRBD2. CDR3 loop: CASSYFASGSSSKNIQYF. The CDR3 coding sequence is TGTGCCAGCAGTTACTTCGCTAGCGGGAGTTCATCCAAAAACATTCAGTACTTC.